The 22 T cell receptor beta chains reported below all come from one sample, sequenced in a study of OX40 agonist ivuxolimab in advanced cancers. Libraries were prepared by immunoSEQ multiplex PCR; TCRdb keeps only in-frame clonotypes and omits some of them. The sample shows some 43,000 clones, more than 70% of them seen only once. This material consisted of CD4+ or CD8+ T cells sorted from blood, taken in a trial of the OX40 agonist ivuxolimab. These receptors came from an adult with an advanced solid tumor such as melanoma, head and neck, liver or kidney cancer.

This chain connects TRBV11-3 to TRBJ2-3; a possible D gene is TRBD1 (5 bases). In germline, CDR1 is SGHNT, CDR2 YENEEA. V lost 1 base and J 0 bases, leaving 11 bases between the germline ends. This CDR3 region has 16 residues. This CDR3 reads CASSLGRQPSTDTQYF. The DNA of the CDR3 is TGTGCCAGCAGCTTAGGTCGACAGCCGAGCACAGATACGCAGTATTTT. The full variable domain, rest sourced from reference TRBV11-3 and TRBJ2-3, is EAGVVQSPRYKIIEKKQPVAFWCNPISGHNTLYWYLQNLGQGPELLIRYENEEAVDDSQLPKDRFSAERLKGVDSTLKIQPAELGDSAVYLCASSLGRQPSTDTQYFGPGTRLTVL.

The chain combines TRBV5-4 with TRBJ2-1; the match to TRBD2 covers 10 bases. The J segment lost 8 bases and the V segment lost 4 bases, leaving 12 bases of the junction unmatched. Germline V gene data show CDR1 as SGHNT and CDR2 as YYREEE (reference sequence). The CDR3 consists of 16 residues. CDR3 protein: CASSNPGLASLYEQFF. The DNA of the CDR3 is TGTGCCAGCAGCAACCCGGGACTAGCGAGTTTGTATGAGCAGTTCTTC.

This clone appeared a single time. This chain joins TRBV7-2 and TRBJ2-3; the D is unclear. The germline V gene has CDR1 SGHTA and CDR2 FQGNSA. The CDR3 is made up of 14 amino acids. V dropped 8 bases and J dropped 6 bases, with 18 bases sitting between them. The chain's CDR3 is CASGRVSPRDTQYF. For the CDR3, the DNA is TGTGCCAGCGGTCGGGTTTCCCCTCGTGATACGCAGTATTTT. The variable domain in full, with the rest retrieved from reference TRBV7-2 and TRBJ2-3, is GAGVSQSPSNKVTEKGKDVELRCDPISGHTALYWYRQSLGQGLEFLIYFQGNSAPDKSGLPSDRFSAERTGGSVSTLTIQRTQQEDSAVYLCASGRVSPRDTQYFGPGTRLTVL.

This clone is labeled medium-sized. The V and J genes are TRBV9 and TRBJ1-2; 12 bases fit TRBD1. CDR1 is SGDLS and CDR2 is YYNGEE in the germline V gene. Trimming cost V 4 bases and J 8 bases; bases outside gene matches: 9. This CDR3 region has 15 residues. In DNA form, the CDR3 reads TGTGCCAGCAGCCCCCAGGGACAGGGGGCGGTCGGCTACACCTTC. It specifies CASSPQGQGAVGYTF.

This clone was observed once. The chain couples TRBV11-3 to TRBJ2-1; tentative D call: TRBD2 (5 bases). Between the trimmed V and J ends, which lost 0 bases and 4 bases, there was a span of 7 bases. CDR3 size: 14 residues. CDR1 SGHNT and CDR2 YENEEA come from the germline V gene. The CDR3 here is CASSLDRGYNEQFF. In DNA form, the CDR3 reads TGTGCCAGCAGCTTAGATCGAGGGTACAATGAGCAGTTCTTC.

The rearrangement uses TRBV5-1 and TRBJ2-5, with 10 bases identical to TRBD1. V dropped 3 bases and J dropped 3; count of bases not matched to a gene: 2. Germline V gene sequence: CDR1 SGHRS, CDR2 YFSETQ. The length of the CDR3 is 14 residues. CDR3 loop: CASSWTGGEETQYF. CDR3 DNA: TGCGCCAGCAGCTGGACAGGGGGGGAAGAGACCCAGTACTTC.

V and J are TRBV7-2 and TRBJ2-5; 7 nucleotides agree with TRBD2. Germline V CDR1 and CDR2: SGHTA, FQGNSA. The CDR3 is 15 residues long. With V trimmed by 5 bases and J by 5 bases, 11 bases remained unmatched. For the CDR3, the DNA is TGTGCCAGCAGCCCCGTTGGGGGGGGAGGGGAGACCCAGTACTTC. Its translation: CASSPVGGGGETQYF.

This chain connects TRBV29-1 to TRBJ1-2; 8 bases align to TRBD1. The J segment lost 2 bases and the V segment lost 7 bases, leaving 6 bases of the junction unmatched. Germline assignment: CDR1 SQVTM and CDR2 ANQGSEA. The CDR3 extends over 13 amino acids. CDR3 sequence reads: CSAVQGVNYGYTF. In DNA, the CDR3 is TGCAGCGCCGTACAGGGGGTGAACTATGGCTACACCTTC.

This clone was recorded only once. DNA for the CDR3: TGTGCCAGCAGCTTAATAAGTATCGGCTCCAACACTGAAGCTTTCTTT. It is translated as CASSLISIGSNTEAFF. The chain joins TRBV7-3 to TRBJ1-1; D ambiguous. The CDR3 consists of 16 residues. Trimming stripped 1 base from V and 2 bases from J, with 14 bases between. In germline, CDR1 is SGHTA, CDR2 FQGTGA.

About this clone itself: This sample includes further DNA sequences coding for the same CDR3. The chain uses TRBV7-2 and TRBJ2-3, with D unclear. V was trimmed by 6 bases and J by 0 bases, leaving 4 bases between them. CDR1 is SGHTA and CDR2 is FQGNSA in the germline V gene. The CDR3 runs 12 residues. CDR3 residues: CASSSSTDTQYF. CDR3 DNA sequence: TGTGCCAGCAGTAGTAGCACAGATACGCAGTATTTT.

The V gene is TRBV9, the J gene TRBJ2-1, with 8 bases aligning to TRBD1. The CDR3 is made up of 15 amino acids. V lost 4 bases to trimming and J lost 3 bases; unmatched junction nucleotides: 6. CDR1 SGDLS and CDR2 YYNGEE come from the germline V gene. CDR3 DNA: TGTGCCAGCAGCAAAACAGGGGGTTACTACAATGAGCAGTTCTTC. Translating gives CASSKTGGYYNEQFF.

The count of this clone is one. This chain connects TRBV4-3 to TRBJ1-2; D might be TRBD1 (5 bases). The CDR3 is 15 amino acids. Germline values: CDR1 LGHNA, CDR2 YSLEER. V lost 4 bases to trimming and J lost 3 bases, with 15 bases between them. The CDR3 loop is CASSPGLGPDYGYTF. The CDR3 DNA reads as TGCGCCAGCAGCCCGGGACTGGGGCCCGACTATGGCTACACCTTC.

The V and J genes are TRBV4-1 and TRBJ2-1; D not resolved. The CDR3 is made up of 16 amino acids. Between the trimmed V and J ends, which lost 4 bases and 3 bases, there was a span of 16 bases. Germline CDR1 is MGHRA and CDR2 is YSYEKL. The CDR3 coding sequence is TGCGCCAGCAGCCCTATAGACGAAGGGTTCTACAATGAGCAGTTCTTC. The encoded protein is CASSPIDEGFYNEQFF.

This chain links TRBV7-2 with TRBJ2-7; D is possibly TRBD1 (5 bases). V was trimmed by 5 bases and J by 1 base, leaving 15 bases between them. The CDR3 runs to 15 residues. Germline CDR1 SGHTA, CDR2 FQGNSA. CDR3 sequence reads: CASSPALQVSYEQYF. The CDR3 DNA reads TGTGCCAGCAGCCCCGCCCTACAGGTTTCCTACGAGCAGTACTTC.

V gene TRBV6-1 combines with J gene TRBJ2-1; D gene ambiguous. The CDR3 totals 14 residues. Trimming removed 2 bases from V and 4 bases from J, with 9 bases in between. The germline V gene encodes CDR1 MNHNS and CDR2 SASEGT. The CDR3 DNA follows: TGTGCCAGCAGTGAAATAGGGCAGTACAATGAGCAGTTCTTC. Translated, it gives CASSEIGQYNEQFF.

The gene calls are TRBV6-6 and TRBJ2-1; TRBD1 aligns across 7 bases. With V trimmed by 4 bases and J by 1 base, 7 bases remained unmatched. CDR1 and CDR2 from the germline V gene are MNHNY and SVGAGI (reference sequence). CDR3 length: 16 residues. The CDR3 here is CASSFPGQRSYNEQFF. The CDR3 DNA sequence: TGTGCCAGCAGTTTCCCGGGACAGAGGTCCTACAATGAGCAGTTCTTC.

J is TRBJ2-3 and V is TRBV7-2, with TRBD1 as a possible D gene (5 bases). Germline-derived CDR1 and CDR2 are SGHTA and FQGNSA. The CDR3 is made up of 13 amino acids. V lost 5 bases and J lost 2, with 8 bases in between. The CDR3 loop is CASSLGVTDTQYF. The CDR3 bases are TGTGCCAGCAGCCTAGGGGTCACAGATACGCAGTATTTT.

This sequence joins TRBV7-9 and TRBJ1-6; no firm D call. Trimming removed 5 bases at V and 7 bases at J, with 12 bases between. This CDR3 spans 14 amino acids. Looked up from germline, CDR1 is SEHNR and CDR2 is FQNEAQ (reference sequence). This CDR3 is CASSLRRANSPLHF. CDR3 sequence (DNA): TGTGCCAGCAGCCTAAGAAGGGCCAATTCACCCCTCCACTTT.

The chain couples TRBV5-6 to TRBJ1-2; no clear D. Trimming shortened V by 0 bases and J by 2 bases, and 8 bases separated the two germline ends. CDR1 SGHDT and CDR2 YYEEEE come from the germline V gene. The CDR3 totals 14 residues. CDR3 residues: CASSLGTGNYGYTF. DNA for the CDR3: TGTGCCAGCAGCTTGGGGACTGGCAACTATGGCTACACCTTC.

V usage is TRBV23-1 and J usage is TRBJ1-2; 8 bases agree with TRBD1. TRBV23-1 is marked as an open reading frame, function uncertain. The CDR3 has 17 amino acids. The ends lost 3 bases at V and 1 base at J; junction bases unmatched: 10. CDR3 in DNA: TGCGCCAGCAGTCACCGCCCGGGTGGACAGGGTAACTATGGCTACACCTTC. Residues: CASSHRPGGQGNYGYTF.

This clone was seen a single time. The genes are TRBV2 and TRBJ2-7; 8 bases align to TRBD1. The trim removed 7 bases at V and 3 bases at J, leaving 5 bases unmatched. Germline V gene sequence: CDR1 SNHLY, CDR2 FYNNEI. The CDR3 runs to 13 residues. Written as DNA, the CDR3 is TGTGCCAGCACCCAGGGGGCCGTCTACGAGCAGTACTTC. This codes for CASTQGAVYEQYF.

This chain joins TRBV5-6 and TRBJ1-2; 7 bases agree with TRBD1. The CDR3 sequence is 14 residues long. Germline V gives CDR1 SGHDT, CDR2 YYEEEE. The V segment lost 5 bases and the J segment 5 bases; nucleotides outside the gene matches: 9. The CDR3 DNA reads TGTGCCAGCAGAGAAGCGGACAGGTTTTATGGCTACACCTTC. Amino acid sequence: CASREADRFYGYTF.